The T cell receptor beta chain under discussion was sequenced for a study of T-cell reconstitution after alpha-beta-depleted transplantation in children. Points from the study as a whole: Several patients had high TCRbeta diversity at day 60; it came from surviving recipient T cells and thymic progenitors. Once a year had passed after transplant, T-cell counts and diversity came mostly from newly produced T cells.

In its sample, this clonotype was seen many times. What it binds is unknown. V shed 0 bases and J shed 2 bases, with 12 bases lying between them. This CDR3 spans 16 amino acids. Germline V gene sequence: CDR1 LGHNA, CDR2 YSLEER. Unique molecular identifiers were incorporated when the TCRbeta library was constructed. TCRdb ran MiXCR on the PCR reads and lists one entry per CDR3 protein. The sample records about 200,000 distinct CDR3 sequences, approximately 6.9% being singletons. The starting material was PBMCs, obtained before TCRalphabeta/CD19-depleted stem cell transplant. The V and J genes are TRBV4-3 and TRBJ2-3, with a tentative D call TRBD2 (5 bases). The sequence was obtained from a boy aged 2 to 10 with acute lymphoblastic leukemia, due to receive a stem cell transplant. The DNA of the CDR3 is TGCGCCAGCAGCCAAGAAACGGACGGGGACACAGATACGCAGTATTTT. It is translated as CASSQETDGDTDTQYF.